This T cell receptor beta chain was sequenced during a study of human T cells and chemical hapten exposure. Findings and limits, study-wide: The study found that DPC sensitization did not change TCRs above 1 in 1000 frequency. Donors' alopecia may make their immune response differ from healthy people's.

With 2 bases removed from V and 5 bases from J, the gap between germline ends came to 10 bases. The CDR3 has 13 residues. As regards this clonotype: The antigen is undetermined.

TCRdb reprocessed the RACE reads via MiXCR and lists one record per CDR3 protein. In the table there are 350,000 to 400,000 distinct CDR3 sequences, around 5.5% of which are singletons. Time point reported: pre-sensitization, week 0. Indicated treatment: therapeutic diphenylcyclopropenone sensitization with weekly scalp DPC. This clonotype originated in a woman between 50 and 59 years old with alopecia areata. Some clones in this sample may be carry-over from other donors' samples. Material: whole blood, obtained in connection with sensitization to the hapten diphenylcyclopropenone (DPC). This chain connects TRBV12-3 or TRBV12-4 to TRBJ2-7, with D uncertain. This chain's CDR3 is CASSLRPRDEQYF. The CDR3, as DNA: TGTGCCAGCAGTTTACGACCCCGGGACGAGCAGTACTTC.